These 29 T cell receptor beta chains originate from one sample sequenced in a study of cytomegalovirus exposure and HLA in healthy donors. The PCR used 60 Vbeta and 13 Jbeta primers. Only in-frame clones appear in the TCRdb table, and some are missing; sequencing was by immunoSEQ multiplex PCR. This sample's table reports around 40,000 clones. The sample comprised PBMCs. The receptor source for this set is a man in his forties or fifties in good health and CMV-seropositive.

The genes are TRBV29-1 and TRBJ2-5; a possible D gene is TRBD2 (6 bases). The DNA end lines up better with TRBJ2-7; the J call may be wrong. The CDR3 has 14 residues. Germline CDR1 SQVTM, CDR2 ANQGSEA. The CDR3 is CSVEGGESSYEQYF. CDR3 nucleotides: TGCAGCGTTGAGGGCGGGGAGAGCTCCTACGAGCAGTACTTC.

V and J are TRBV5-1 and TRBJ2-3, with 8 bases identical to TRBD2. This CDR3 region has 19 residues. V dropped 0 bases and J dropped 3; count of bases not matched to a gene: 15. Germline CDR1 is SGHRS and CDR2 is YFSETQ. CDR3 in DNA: TGCGCCAGCAGCTTGGAGGGATTGGCAACTAGCGGTTGGACAGATACGCAGTATTTT. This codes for CASSLEGLATSGWTDTQYF.

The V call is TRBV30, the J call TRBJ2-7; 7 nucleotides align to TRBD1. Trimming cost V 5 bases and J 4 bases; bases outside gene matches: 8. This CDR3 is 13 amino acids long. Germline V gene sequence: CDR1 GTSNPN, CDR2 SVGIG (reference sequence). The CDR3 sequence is CAWDRDSVYEQYF. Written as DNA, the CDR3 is TGTGCCTGGGACCGGGACAGCGTATACGAGCAGTACTTC.

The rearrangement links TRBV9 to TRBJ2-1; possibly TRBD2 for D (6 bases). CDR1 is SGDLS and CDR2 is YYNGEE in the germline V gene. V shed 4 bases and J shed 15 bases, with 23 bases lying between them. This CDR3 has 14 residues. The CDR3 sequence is CASSPGRGEVRTFF. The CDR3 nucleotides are TGTGCCAGCAGCCCCGGGAGAGGTGAGGTTCGAACGTTCTTC.

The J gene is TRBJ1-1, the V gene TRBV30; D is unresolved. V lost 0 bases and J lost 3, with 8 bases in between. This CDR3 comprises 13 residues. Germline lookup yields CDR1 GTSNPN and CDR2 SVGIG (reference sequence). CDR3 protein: CAWSVDTDTEAFF. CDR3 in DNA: TGTGCCTGGAGTGTAGACACCGACACTGAAGCTTTCTTT.

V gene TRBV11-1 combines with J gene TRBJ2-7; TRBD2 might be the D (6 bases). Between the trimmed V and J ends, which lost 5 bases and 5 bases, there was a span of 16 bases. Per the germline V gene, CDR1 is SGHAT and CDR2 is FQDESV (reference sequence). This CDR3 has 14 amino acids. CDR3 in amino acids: CASSEFSGTHEQYF. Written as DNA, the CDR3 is TGTGCCAGCAGCGAATTTAGCGGTACCCACGAGCAGTACTTC.

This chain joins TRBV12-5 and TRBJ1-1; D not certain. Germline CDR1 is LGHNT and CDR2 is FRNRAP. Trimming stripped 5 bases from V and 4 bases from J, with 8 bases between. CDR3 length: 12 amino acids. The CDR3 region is CASGPEFTEAFF. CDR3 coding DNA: TGTGCTAGTGGTCCGGAGTTCACTGAAGCTTTCTTT.

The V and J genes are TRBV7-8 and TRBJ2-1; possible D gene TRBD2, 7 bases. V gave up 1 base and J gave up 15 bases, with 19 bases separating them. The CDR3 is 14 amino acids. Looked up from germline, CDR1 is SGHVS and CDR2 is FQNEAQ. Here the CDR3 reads CASSLEGGREKGFF. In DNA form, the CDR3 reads TGTGCCAGCAGCTTAGAGGGGGGGCGGGAGAAGGGGTTCTTC.

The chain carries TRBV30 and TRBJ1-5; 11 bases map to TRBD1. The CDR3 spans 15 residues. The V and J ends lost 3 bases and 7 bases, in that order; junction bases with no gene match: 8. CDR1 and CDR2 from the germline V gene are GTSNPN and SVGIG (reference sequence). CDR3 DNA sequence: TGTGCCTGGAGAAAGGGGACAGGGGGGTGGCAGCCCCAGCATTTT. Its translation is CAWRKGTGGWQPQHF.

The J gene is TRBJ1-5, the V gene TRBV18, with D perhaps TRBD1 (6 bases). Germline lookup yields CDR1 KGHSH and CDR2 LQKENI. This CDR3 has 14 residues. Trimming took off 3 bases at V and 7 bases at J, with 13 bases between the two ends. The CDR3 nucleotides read TGTGCCAGCTCACCGGGGGGGGGCCTGCAGCCCCAGCATTTT. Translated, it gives CASSPGGGLQPQHF.

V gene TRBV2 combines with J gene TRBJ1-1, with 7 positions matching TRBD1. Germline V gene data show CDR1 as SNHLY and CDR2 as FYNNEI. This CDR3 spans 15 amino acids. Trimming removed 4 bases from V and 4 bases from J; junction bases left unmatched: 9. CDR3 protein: CASSAPQGGGTEAFF. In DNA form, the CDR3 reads TGTGCCAGCAGTGCCCCTCAAGGGGGCGGCACTGAAGCTTTCTTT.

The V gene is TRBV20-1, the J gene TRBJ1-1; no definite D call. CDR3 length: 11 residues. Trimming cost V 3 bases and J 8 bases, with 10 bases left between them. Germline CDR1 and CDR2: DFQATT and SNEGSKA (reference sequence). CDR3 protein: CSASNPGEAFF. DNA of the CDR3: TGCAGTGCTAGCAATCCCGGGGAAGCTTTCTTT.

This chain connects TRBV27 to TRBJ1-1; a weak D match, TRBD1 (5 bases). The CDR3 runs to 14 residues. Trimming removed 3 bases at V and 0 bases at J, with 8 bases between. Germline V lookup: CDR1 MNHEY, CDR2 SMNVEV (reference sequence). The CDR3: CASSFAGMNTEAFF. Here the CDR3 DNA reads TGTGCCAGCAGTTTTGCAGGGATGAACACTGAAGCTTTCTTT.

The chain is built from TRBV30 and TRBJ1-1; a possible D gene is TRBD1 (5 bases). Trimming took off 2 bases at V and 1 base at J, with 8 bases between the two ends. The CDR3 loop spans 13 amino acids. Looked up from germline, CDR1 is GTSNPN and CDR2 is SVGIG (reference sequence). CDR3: CAWSPTANTEAFF. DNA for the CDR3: TGTGCCTGGAGTCCGACAGCGAACACTGAAGCTTTCTTT. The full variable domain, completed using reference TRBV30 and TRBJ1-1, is SQTIHQWPATLVQPVGSPLSLECTVEGTSNPNLYWYRQAAGRGLQLLFYSVGIGQISSEVPQNLSASRPQDRQFILSSKKLLLSDSGFYLCAWSPTANTEAFFGQGTRLTVV.

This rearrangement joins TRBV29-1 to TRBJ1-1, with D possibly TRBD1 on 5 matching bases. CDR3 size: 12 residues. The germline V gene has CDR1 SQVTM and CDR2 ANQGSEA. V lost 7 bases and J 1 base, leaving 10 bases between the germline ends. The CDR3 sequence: CSAPTENTEAFF. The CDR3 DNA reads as TGCAGCGCCCCGACAGAGAACACTGAAGCTTTCTTT.

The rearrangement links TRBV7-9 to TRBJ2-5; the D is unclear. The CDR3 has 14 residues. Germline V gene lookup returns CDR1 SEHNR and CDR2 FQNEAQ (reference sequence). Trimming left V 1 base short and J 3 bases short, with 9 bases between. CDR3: CASSLGVNEETQYF. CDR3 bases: TGTGCCAGCAGCTTAGGAGTAAACGAAGAGACCCAGTACTTC.

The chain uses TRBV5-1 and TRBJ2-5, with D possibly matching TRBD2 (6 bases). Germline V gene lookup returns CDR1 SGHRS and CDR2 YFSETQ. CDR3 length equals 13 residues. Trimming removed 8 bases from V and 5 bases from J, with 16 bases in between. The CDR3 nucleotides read TGCGCCAGTCAGCTGGAGGGTGGGGAGACCCAGTACTTC. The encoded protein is CASQLEGGETQYF.

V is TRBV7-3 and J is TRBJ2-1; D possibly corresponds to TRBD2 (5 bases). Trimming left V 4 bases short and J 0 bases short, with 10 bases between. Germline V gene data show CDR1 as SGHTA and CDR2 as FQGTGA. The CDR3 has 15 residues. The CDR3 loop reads CASSSRRSSYNEQFF. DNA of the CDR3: TGTGCCAGCAGCTCGAGGAGGAGCTCCTACAATGAGCAGTTCTTC.

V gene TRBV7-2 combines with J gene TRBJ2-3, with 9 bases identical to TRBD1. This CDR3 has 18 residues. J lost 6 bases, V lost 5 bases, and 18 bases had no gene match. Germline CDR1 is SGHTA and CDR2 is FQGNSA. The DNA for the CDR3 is TGTGCCAGCAGCCCCGGACAGGGGAAGATAACACACGGGGATACGCAGTATTTT. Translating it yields CASSPGQGKITHGDTQYF. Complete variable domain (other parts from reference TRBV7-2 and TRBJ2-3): GAGVSQSPSNKVTEKGKDVELRCDPISGHTALYWYRQSLGQGLEFLIYFQGNSAPDKSGLPSDRFSAERTGGSVSTLTIQRTQQEDSAVYLCASSPGQGKITHGDTQYFGPGTRLTVL.

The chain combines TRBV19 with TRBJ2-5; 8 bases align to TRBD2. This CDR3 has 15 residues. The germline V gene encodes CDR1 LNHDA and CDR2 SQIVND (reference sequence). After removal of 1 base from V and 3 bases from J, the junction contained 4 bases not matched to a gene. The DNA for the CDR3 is TGTGCCAGTAGTATAGGGTGGGGACTAGAAGAGACCCAGTACTTC. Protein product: CASSIGWGLEETQYF.

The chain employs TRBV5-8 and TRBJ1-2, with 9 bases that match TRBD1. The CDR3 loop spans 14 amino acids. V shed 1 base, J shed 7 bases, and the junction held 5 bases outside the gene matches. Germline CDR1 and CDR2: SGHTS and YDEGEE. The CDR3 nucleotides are TGTGCCAGCAGCTTGACAGGGGGCCTGACTGGCTACACCTTC. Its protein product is CASSLTGGLTGYTF.

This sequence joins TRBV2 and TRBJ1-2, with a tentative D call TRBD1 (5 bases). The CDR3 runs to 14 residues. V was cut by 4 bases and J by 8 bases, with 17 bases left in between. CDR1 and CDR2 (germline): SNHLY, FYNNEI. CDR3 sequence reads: CASSGPGPVDGYTF. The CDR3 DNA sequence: TGTGCCAGCAGTGGTCCAGGGCCTGTCGACGGCTACACCTTC.

CDR3 bases: TGTGCCAGCAGTGAAGGCCAGGGTGGAAAACTGTTTTTT. Translating it yields CASSEGQGGKLFF. The chain links TRBV2 to TRBJ1-4; D might be TRBD1 (5 bases). In germline, CDR1 is SNHLY, CDR2 FYNNEI. This CDR3 region has 13 residues. V lost 1 base to trimming and J lost 10 bases, with 10 bases between them.

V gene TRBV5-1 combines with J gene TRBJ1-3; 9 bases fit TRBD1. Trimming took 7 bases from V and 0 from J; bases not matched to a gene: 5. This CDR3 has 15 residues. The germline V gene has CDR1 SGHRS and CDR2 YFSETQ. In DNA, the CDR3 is TGCGCCAGCGGGACAGGGCTACACTCTGGAAACACCATATATTTT. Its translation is CASGTGLHSGNTIYF.

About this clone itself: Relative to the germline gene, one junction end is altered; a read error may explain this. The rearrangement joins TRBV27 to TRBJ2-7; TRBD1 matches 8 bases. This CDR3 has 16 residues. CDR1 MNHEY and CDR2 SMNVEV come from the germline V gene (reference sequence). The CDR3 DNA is TGTGCCAGCAGTCTCCGCCCAGGGGGCAGGTCCTCCGAGCAGTACTTC. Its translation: CASSLRPGGRSSEQYF.

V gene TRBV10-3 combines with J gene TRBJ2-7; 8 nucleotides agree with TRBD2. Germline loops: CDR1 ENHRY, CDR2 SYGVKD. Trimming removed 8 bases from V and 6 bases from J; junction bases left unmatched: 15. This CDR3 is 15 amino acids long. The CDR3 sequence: CAIRGPGGDPTEQYF. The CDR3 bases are TGTGCCATCCGCGGACCGGGGGGGGACCCAACCGAGCAGTACTTC.

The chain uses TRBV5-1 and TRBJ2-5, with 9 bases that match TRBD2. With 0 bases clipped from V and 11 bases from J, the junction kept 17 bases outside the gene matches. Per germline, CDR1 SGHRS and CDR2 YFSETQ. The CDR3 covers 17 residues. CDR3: CASSLGLAVTKGGEQYF. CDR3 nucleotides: TGCGCCAGCAGCTTGGGACTAGCGGTTACCAAAGGGGGGGAGCAGTACTTC. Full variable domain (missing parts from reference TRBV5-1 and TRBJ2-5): KAGVTQTPRYLIKTRGQQVTLSCSPISGHRSVSWYQQTPGQGLQFLFEYFSETQRNKGNFPGRFSGRQFSNSRSEMNVSTLELGDSALYLCASSLGLAVTKGGEQYFGPGTRLLVL.

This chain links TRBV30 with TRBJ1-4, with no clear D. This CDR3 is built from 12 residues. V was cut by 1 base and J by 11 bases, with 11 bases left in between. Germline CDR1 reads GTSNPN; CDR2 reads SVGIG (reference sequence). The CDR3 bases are TGTGCCTGGAGTGGAACCCGGTCGAAACTGTTTTTT. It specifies CAWSGTRSKLFF.

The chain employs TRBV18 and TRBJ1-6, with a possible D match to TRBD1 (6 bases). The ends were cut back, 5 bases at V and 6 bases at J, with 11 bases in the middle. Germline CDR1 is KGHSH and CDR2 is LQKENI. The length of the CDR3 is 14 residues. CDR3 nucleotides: TGTGCCAGCTCATCAGGGGCGCGTAATTCACCCCTCCACTTT. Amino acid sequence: CASSSGARNSPLHF.